Listed below are T cell receptor beta chains from one sample, sequenced in a study of persistence of HIV-infected CD4 T cells. TCRdb's table, derived via immunoSEQ multiplex PCR, lists solely in-frame clones and lacks some. Altogether around 45,000 clones are present, about 89% being singletons, with the ten largest covering less than 2%. The antigens these receptors bind are not known. Sequencing used CD4+ T cells sorted from PBMCs after roughly 19-hour stimulation, obtained from a patient who received antiretroviral therapy. These receptors were obtained from an adult man with HIV who was CMV-seropositive. The CDR3 runs from the conserved cysteine through the conserved F or W. The order of the fields is D gene, clone size, CDR3 length, V gene, J gene, CDR3 DNA, CDR3 protein. A D gene is named only where the DNA matches it firmly. A clone size is listed for some rows: how often the clone was seen (once, few, many), or a class if it is expanded.

d_gene: .; abundance: .; len: 11; v_gene: TRBV2; j_gene: TRBJ2-7; CDR3nt: TGTGCCAGCAGTGCCATCTACGAGCAGTACTTC; CDR3aa: CASSAIYEQYF
d_gene: TRBD2; abundance: .; len: 13; v_gene: TRBV10-2; j_gene: TRBJ2-5; CDR3nt: TGCGCCACCGGACTAGCGGGTCAAGAGACCCAGTACTTC; CDR3aa: CATGLAGQETQYF
d_gene: TRBD2; abundance: .; len: 17; v_gene: TRBV7-8; j_gene: TRBJ2-7; CDR3nt: TGTGCCAGCAGCGGAGCGGGGGGGCTGATCGGGGCATACGAGCAGTACTTC; CDR3aa: CASSGAGGLIGAYEQYF
d_gene: .; abundance: .; len: 14; v_gene: TRBV9; j_gene: TRBJ2-1; CDR3nt: TGTGCCAGCAGCGTAGACTCCAGCGGGAATGAGCAGTTCTTC; CDR3aa: CASSVDSSGNEQFF
d_gene: TRBD2; abundance: once; len: 17; v_gene: TRBV7-2; j_gene: TRBJ2-7; CDR3nt: TGTGCCAGCAGCTTTCGTGCGGCAAGCGGGGGTACCTACGAGCAGTACTTC; CDR3aa: CASSFRAASGGTYEQYF
d_gene: TRBD1; abundance: .; len: 16; v_gene: TRBV10-2; j_gene: TRBJ1-2; CDR3nt: TGCGCCAGCCGATCTGGGACAGGGGTTAATAACTATGGCTACACCTTC; CDR3aa: CASRSGTGVNNYGYTF
d_gene: TRBD1; abundance: once; len: 12; v_gene: TRBV2; j_gene: TRBJ2-7; CDR3nt: TGTGCCAGCATGGCAGGGGGCTACGAGCAGTACTTC; CDR3aa: CASMAGGYEQYF
d_gene: TRBD1; abundance: few; len: 14; v_gene: TRBV20-1; j_gene: TRBJ1-5; CDR3nt: TGCAGTGCTAGTCTCCAACAGGGGTATCAGCCCCAGCATTTT; CDR3aa: CSASLQQGYQPQHF
d_gene: .; abundance: .; len: 16; v_gene: TRBV9; j_gene: TRBJ1-4; CDR3nt: TGTGCCAGCAGCGTACTACCTCTAGATACTAATGAAAAACTGTTTTTT; CDR3aa: CASSVLPLDTNEKLFF
d_gene: .; abundance: .; len: 12; v_gene: TRBV11-2; j_gene: TRBJ2-5; CDR3nt: TGTGCCAGCAGCTTAGACAAAGAGACCCAGTACTTC; CDR3aa: CASSLDKETQYF
d_gene: .; abundance: .; len: 15; v_gene: TRBV6-5; j_gene: TRBJ1-5; CDR3nt: TGTGCCAGCAGCCCCAGCGGGGGGACAAGGCAGCCCCAGCATTTT; CDR3aa: CASSPSGGTRQPQHF
d_gene: TRBD2; abundance: .; len: 15; v_gene: TRBV7-9; j_gene: TRBJ2-1; CDR3nt: TGTGCCAGCAGCTTCGGGGGGGCCGCCTACAATGAGCAGTTCTTC; CDR3aa: CASSFGGAAYNEQFF
d_gene: .; abundance: .; len: 15; v_gene: TRBV19; j_gene: TRBJ1-6; CDR3nt: TGTGCCAGTAGACAGGGTGCCTCCTATAATTCACCCCTCCACTTT; CDR3aa: CASRQGASYNSPLHF
d_gene: .; abundance: .; len: 14; v_gene: TRBV27; j_gene: TRBJ2-7; CDR3nt: TGTGCCAGCAGTTTATTGGGGGTTGCCGGCGAGCAGTACTTC; CDR3aa: CASSLLGVAGEQYF
d_gene: .; abundance: .; len: 13; v_gene: TRBV4-1; j_gene: TRBJ1-3; CDR3nt: TGCGCCAGCAGCCCCGGAAGCGAAAACACCATATATTTT; CDR3aa: CASSPGSENTIYF
d_gene: .; abundance: .; len: 13; v_gene: TRBV19; j_gene: TRBJ2-3; CDR3nt: TGTGCCAGTAGTATAGATCGGTGGGGTACGCAGTATTTT; CDR3aa: CASSIDRWGTQYF
d_gene: .; abundance: .; len: 11; v_gene: TRBV30; j_gene: TRBJ2-7; CDR3nt: TGTGCTGTTGGGCAGTCCTACGAGCAGTACTTC; CDR3aa: CAVGQSYEQYF
d_gene: TRBD1; abundance: .; len: 14; v_gene: TRBV6-6; j_gene: TRBJ2-7; CDR3nt: TGTGCCAGCAGTTACCGGACAGGCACCTACGAGCAGTACTTC; CDR3aa: CASSYRTGTYEQYF
d_gene: .; abundance: .; len: 17; v_gene: TRBV7-2; j_gene: TRBJ1-3; CDR3nt: TGTGCCAGCAGCTTAGTTTGGCAGGGGAGCTCTGGAAACACCATATATTTT; CDR3aa: CASSLVWQGSSGNTIYF
d_gene: TRBD2; abundance: .; len: 16; v_gene: TRBV7-2; j_gene: TRBJ2-3; CDR3nt: TGTGCCAGCAGCTTCCCGTTTAGCGGGGGGGCGGATACGCAGTATTTT; CDR3aa: CASSFPFSGGADTQYF
d_gene: .; abundance: few; len: 16; v_gene: TRBV5-1; j_gene: TRBJ1-4; CDR3nt: TGCGCCAGCAGCTTGGGTCAGGGGAGTGCTAATGAAAAACTGTTTTTT; CDR3aa: CASSLGQGSANEKLFF
d_gene: TRBD2; abundance: .; len: 16; v_gene: TRBV7-2; j_gene: TRBJ2-7; CDR3nt: TGTGCCAGCAGCGAATTGACTAGCGGGGGGTCCTACGAGCAGTACTTC; CDR3aa: CASSELTSGGSYEQYF
d_gene: .; abundance: .; len: 15; v_gene: TRBV5-1; j_gene: TRBJ2-3; CDR3nt: TGCGCCAGCAGCTTGGAGAGGCAGGGTTACGATACGCAGTATTTT; CDR3aa: CASSLERQGYDTQYF
d_gene: .; abundance: .; len: 15; v_gene: TRBV28; j_gene: TRBJ1-4; CDR3nt: TGTGCCAGCAGCCGACGGGGGTTGGGAGGTGAAAAACTGTTTTTT; CDR3aa: CASSRRGLGGEKLFF
d_gene: .; abundance: once; len: 16; v_gene: TRBV7-2; j_gene: TRBJ1-5; CDR3nt: TGTGCCAGCAGCTTAAAGGGGGGAGGGGACAATCAGCCCCAGCATTTT; CDR3aa: CASSLKGGGDNQPQHF
d_gene: TRBD1; abundance: .; len: 14; v_gene: TRBV5-1; j_gene: TRBJ1-4; CDR3nt: TGCGCCAGCTCGCCGGGACAGGCGATTGAAAAACTGTTTTTT; CDR3aa: CASSPGQAIEKLFF
d_gene: .; abundance: .; len: 15; v_gene: TRBV18; j_gene: TRBJ1-1; CDR3nt: TGTGCCAGCTCACTGTGGGCGGGAGAGGGGTCCGAAGCTTTCTTT; CDR3aa: CASSLWAGEGSEAFF
d_gene: .; abundance: .; len: 12; v_gene: TRBV19; j_gene: TRBJ1-1; CDR3nt: TGTGCCAGTAGCAACATCGGGGGGGACGTTTTCTTT; CDR3aa: CASSNIGGDVFF
d_gene: .; abundance: .; len: 14; v_gene: TRBV6-5; j_gene: TRBJ2-2; CDR3nt: TGTGCCAGCAGTTACTTCCTGGACACCGGGGAGCTGTTTTTT; CDR3aa: CASSYFLDTGELFF
d_gene: TRBD1; abundance: .; len: 14; v_gene: TRBV27; j_gene: TRBJ2-7; CDR3nt: TGTGCCAGCAGGACGGGGACAGGGCTTTTCGAGCAGTACTTC; CDR3aa: CASRTGTGLFEQYF
d_gene: TRBD2; abundance: .; len: 14; v_gene: TRBV19; j_gene: TRBJ2-2; CDR3nt: TGTGCCAGTAGTCGGGGGGGGAGCACCGGGGAGCTGTTTTTT; CDR3aa: CASSRGGSTGELFF
d_gene: .; abundance: .; len: 13; v_gene: TRBV30; j_gene: TRBJ1-2; CDR3nt: TGTGCCTGGAGTGTACAGGACATGGATGGCTACACCTTC; CDR3aa: CAWSVQDMDGYTF
d_gene: .; abundance: .; len: 12; v_gene: TRBV7-9; j_gene: TRBJ1-4; CDR3nt: TGTGCCGGTAGTACGTCTAATGAAAAACTGTTTTTT; CDR3aa: CAGSTSNEKLFF